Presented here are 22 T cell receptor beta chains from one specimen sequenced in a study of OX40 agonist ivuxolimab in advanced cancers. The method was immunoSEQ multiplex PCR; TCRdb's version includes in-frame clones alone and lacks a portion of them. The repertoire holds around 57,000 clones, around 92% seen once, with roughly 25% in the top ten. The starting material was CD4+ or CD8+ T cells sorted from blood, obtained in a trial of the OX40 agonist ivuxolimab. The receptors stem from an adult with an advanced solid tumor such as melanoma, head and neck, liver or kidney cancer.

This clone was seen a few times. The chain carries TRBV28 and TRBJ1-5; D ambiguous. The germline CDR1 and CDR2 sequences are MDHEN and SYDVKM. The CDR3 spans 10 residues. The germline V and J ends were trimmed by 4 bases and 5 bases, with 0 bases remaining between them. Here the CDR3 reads CASSYQPQHF. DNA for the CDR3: TGTGCCAGCAGTTATCAGCCCCAGCATTTT.

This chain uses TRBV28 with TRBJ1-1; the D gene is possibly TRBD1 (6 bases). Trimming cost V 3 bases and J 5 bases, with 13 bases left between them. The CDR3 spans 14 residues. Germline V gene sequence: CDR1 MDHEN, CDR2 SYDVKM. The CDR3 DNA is TGTGCCAGCAGTTTTTACTCAGGGGAAACTGAAGCTTTCTTT. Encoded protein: CASSFYSGETEAFF.

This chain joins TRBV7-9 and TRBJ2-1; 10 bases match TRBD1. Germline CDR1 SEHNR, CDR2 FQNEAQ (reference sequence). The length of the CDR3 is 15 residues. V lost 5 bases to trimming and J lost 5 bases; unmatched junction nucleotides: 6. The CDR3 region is CASSPDRGLNNEQFF. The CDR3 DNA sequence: TGTGCCAGCAGCCCGGACAGGGGGTTAAACAATGAGCAGTTCTTC.

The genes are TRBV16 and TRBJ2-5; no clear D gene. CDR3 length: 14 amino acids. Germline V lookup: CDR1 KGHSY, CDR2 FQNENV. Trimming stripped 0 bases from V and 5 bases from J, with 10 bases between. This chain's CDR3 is CASSQSADGETQYF. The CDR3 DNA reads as TGTGCCAGCAGCCAATCGGCTGATGGGGAGACCCAGTACTTC.

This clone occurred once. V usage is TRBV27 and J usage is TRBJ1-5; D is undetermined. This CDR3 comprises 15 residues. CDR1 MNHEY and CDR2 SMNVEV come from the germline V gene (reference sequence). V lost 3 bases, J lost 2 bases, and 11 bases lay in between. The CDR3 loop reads CASSLSGLGNQPQHF. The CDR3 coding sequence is TGTGCCAGCAGTTTGTCAGGCTTGGGCAATCAGCCCCAGCATTTT.

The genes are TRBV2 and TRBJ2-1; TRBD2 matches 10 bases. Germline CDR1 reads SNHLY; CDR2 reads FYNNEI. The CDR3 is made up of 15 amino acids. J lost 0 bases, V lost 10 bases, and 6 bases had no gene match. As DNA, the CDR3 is TGTGCCATACCTAGCGGGGGACACTCCTACAATGAGCAGTTCTTC. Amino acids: CAIPSGGHSYNEQFF.

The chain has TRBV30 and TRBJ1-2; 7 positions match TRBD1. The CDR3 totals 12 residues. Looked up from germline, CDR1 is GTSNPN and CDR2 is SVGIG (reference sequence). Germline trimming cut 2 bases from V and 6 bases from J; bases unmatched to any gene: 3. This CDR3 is CAWSPQGHGYTF. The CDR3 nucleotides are TGTGCCTGGAGTCCACAGGGGCATGGCTACACCTTC.

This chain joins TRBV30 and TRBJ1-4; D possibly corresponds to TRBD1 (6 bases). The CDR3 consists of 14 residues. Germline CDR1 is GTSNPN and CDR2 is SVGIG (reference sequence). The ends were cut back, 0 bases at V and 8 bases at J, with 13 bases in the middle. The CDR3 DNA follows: TGTGCCTGGAGTGTACTCAGGGGTGAGGAAAAACTGTTTTTT. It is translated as CAWSVLRGEEKLFF.

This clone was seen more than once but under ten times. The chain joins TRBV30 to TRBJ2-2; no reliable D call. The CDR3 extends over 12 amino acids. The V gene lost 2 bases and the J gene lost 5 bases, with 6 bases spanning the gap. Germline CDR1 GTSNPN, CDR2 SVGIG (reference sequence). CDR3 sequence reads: CAWSMGTGELFF. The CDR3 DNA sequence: TGTGCCTGGAGTATGGGGACCGGGGAGCTGTTTTTT.

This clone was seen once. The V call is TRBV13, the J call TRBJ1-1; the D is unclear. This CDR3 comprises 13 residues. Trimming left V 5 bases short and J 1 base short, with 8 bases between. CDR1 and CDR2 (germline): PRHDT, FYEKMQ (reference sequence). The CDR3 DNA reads TGTGCCAGCAGCACCCCACCGAACACTGAAGCTTTCTTT. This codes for CASSTPPNTEAFF.

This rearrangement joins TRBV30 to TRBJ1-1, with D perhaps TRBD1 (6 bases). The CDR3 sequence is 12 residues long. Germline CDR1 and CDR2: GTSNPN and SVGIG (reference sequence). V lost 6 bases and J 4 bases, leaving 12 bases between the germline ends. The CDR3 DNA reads TGTGCCTGCGCGGGAGGGGGCACTGAAGCTTTCTTT. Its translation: CACAGGGTEAFF. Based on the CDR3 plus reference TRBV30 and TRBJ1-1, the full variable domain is SQTIHQWPATLVQPVGSPLSLECTVEGTSNPNLYWYRQAAGRGLQLLFYSVGIGQISSEVPQNLSASRPQDRQFILSSKKLLLSDSGFYLCACAGGGTEAFFGQGTRLTVV.

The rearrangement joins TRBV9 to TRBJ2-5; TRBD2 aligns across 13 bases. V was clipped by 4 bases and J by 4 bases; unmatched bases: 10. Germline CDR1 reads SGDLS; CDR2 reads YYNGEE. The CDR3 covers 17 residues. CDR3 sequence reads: CASSSQGLAGSGETQYF. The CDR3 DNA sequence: TGTGCCAGCAGCTCCCAGGGACTAGCGGGGTCGGGAGAGACCCAGTACTTC.

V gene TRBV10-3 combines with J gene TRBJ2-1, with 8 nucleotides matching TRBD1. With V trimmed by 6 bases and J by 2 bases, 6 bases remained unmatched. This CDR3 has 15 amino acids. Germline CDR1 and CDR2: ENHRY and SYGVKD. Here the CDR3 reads CAISSDRGAYNEQFF. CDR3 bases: TGTGCCATCAGCAGTGACAGGGGTGCCTACAATGAGCAGTTCTTC.

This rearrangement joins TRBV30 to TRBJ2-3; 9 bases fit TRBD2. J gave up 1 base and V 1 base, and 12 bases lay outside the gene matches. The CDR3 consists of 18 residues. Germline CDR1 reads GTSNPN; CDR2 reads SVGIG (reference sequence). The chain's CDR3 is CAWSGGTSRWMGTDTQYF. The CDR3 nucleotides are TGTGCCTGGAGTGGAGGGACTAGCAGGTGGATGGGCACAGATACGCAGTATTTT.

The CDR3 DNA reads as TGTGCCAGCAGCTTCGGACTAGCGGGCGGGCTAGGGCGCAGGAATGAGCAGTTCTTC. Amino acid sequence: CASSFGLAGGLGRRNEQFF. The chain uses TRBV7-9 and TRBJ2-1; 11 bases are a match to TRBD2. The CDR3 has 19 residues. Germline V gives CDR1 SEHNR, CDR2 FQNEAQ (reference sequence). V was clipped by 3 bases and J by 7 bases; unmatched bases: 17.

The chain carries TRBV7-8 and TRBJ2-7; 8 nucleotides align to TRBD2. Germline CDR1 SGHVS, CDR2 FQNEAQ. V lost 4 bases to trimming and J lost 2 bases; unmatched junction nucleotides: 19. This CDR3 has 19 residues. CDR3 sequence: CASSSDYPGLSGVAYEQYF. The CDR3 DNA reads TGTGCCAGCAGCTCGGACTATCCGGGCCTTAGCGGGGTCGCCTACGAGCAGTACTTC.

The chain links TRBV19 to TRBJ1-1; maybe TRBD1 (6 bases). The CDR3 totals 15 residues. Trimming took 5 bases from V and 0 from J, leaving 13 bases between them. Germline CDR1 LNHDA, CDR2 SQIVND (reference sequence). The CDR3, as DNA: TGTGCCAGTAGTGCTGGACAGCAGATGAACACTGAAGCTTTCTTT. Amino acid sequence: CASSAGQQMNTEAFF.

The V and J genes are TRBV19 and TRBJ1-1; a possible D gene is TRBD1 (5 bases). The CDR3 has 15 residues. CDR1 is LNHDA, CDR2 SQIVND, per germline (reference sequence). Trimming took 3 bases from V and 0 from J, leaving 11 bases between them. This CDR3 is CASSITGLMNTEAFF. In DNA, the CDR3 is TGTGCCAGTAGTATTACGGGACTGATGAACACTGAAGCTTTCTTT.

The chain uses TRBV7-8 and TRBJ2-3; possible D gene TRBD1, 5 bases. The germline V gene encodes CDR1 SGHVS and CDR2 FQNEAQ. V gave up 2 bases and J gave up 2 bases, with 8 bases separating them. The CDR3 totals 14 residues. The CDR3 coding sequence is TGTGCCAGCAGCTTAACAGGCTCCACAGATACGCAGTATTTT. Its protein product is CASSLTGSTDTQYF.

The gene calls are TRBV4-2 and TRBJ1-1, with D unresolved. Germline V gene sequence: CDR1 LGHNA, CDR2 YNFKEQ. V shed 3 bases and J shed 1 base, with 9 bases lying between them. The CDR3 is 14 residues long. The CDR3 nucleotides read TGTGCCAGCAGCCAGGATGCAGAGAACACTGAAGCTTTCTTT. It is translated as CASSQDAENTEAFF.

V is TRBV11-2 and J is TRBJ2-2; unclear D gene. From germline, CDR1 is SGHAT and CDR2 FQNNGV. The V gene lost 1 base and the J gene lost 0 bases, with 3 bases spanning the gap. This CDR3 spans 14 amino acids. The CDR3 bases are TGTGCCAGCAGCTTAGGCCCGAACACCGGGGAGCTGTTTTTT. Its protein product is CASSLGPNTGELFF.

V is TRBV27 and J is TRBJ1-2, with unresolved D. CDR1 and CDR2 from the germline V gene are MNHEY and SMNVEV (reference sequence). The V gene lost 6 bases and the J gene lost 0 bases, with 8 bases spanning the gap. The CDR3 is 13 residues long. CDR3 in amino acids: CASREAPNYGYTF. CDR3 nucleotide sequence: TGTGCCAGCAGGGAAGCGCCTAACTATGGCTACACCTTC.